Each of the 9 T cell receptor beta chains below was sequenced from the same sample in a study of shared clonotypes between healthy human individuals. TCRdb's copy holds only in-frame clones and misses some; the assay was immunoSEQ multiplex PCR. The sample consists of 2 million to 2.5 million clones, roughly 93% of them appearing once. Source material: naive CD4+ T cells from PBMCs. As to subset: CD45RA+ positively selected. The receptor source for this set is a man in his late teens or twenties in good health. Some clones in this sample may be carry-over from other donors' samples.

J is TRBJ1-4 and V is TRBV10-3; possible D gene TRBD1, 6 bases. V lost 2 bases and J lost 2, with 9 bases in between. Germline values: CDR1 ENHRY, CDR2 SYGVKD. This CDR3 comprises 15 residues. CDR3 sequence: CAISEGQRTNEKLFF. The CDR3 DNA reads TGTGCCATCAGTGAGGGACAGAGGACTAATGAAAAACTGTTTTTT.

Here the CDR3 DNA reads TGTGCCAGCAGTTTAAATAGGGCACTTGGCTACACCTTC. Residues: CASSLNRALGYTF. The chain combines TRBV28 with TRBJ1-2, with D unclear. Trimming pared 2 bases from V and 7 bases from J, leaving 11 bases between. CDR1 is MDHEN, CDR2 SYDVKM, per germline. The CDR3 contains 13 residues.

A note on this clone: The sample has other DNA sequences that encode this CDR3 too. This chain joins TRBV10-3 and TRBJ1-2; no definite D call. Per germline, CDR1 ENHRY and CDR2 SYGVKD. The CDR3 consists of 13 residues. V was trimmed by 4 bases and J by 2 bases, leaving 8 bases between them. CDR3 residues: CAISGTVNYGYTF. The CDR3 region has the DNA TGTGCCATCAGTGGGACGGTAAACTATGGCTACACCTTC.

V usage is TRBV7-2 and J usage is TRBJ1-1, with TRBD1 matching 7 bases. The trim removed 5 bases at V and 8 bases at J, leaving 8 bases unmatched. This CDR3 spans 13 amino acids. Per germline, CDR1 SGHTA and CDR2 FQGNSA. The CDR3 sequence: CASSPTRQGEAFF. In DNA form, the CDR3 reads TGTGCCAGCAGCCCGACGCGACAGGGCGAAGCTTTCTTT.

The chain joins TRBV29-1 to TRBJ2-5; D remains ambiguous. The J call may be wrong; the DNA end is better matched by TRBJ2-7. Germline loops: CDR1 SQVTM, CDR2 ANQGSEA. The CDR3 runs 12 residues. CDR3 in amino acids: CSGRTRTYEQYF. CDR3 sequence (DNA): TGCAGCGGCCGGACCAGGACCTACGAGCAGTACTTC.

The chain employs TRBV28 and TRBJ2-7; 7 bases are a match to TRBD2. Germline values: CDR1 MDHEN, CDR2 SYDVKM. The CDR3 length is 14 residues. After removal of 5 bases from V and 1 base from J, the junction contained 5 bases not matched to a gene. CDR3 nucleotide sequence: TGTGCCAGCAGTGCCCTCGGGGGGTCCTACGAGCAGTACTTC. Amino acids: CASSALGGSYEQYF. Combining the CDR3 with reference TRBV28 and TRBJ2-7 gives the whole variable domain DVKVTQSSRYLVKRTGEKVFLECVQDMDHENMFWYRQDPGLGLRLIYFSYDVKMKEKGDIPEGYSVSREKKERFSLILESASTNQTSMYLCASSALGGSYEQYFGPGTRLTVT.

CDR3 residues: CASSYGDREVAGYTF. The CDR3 DNA is TGTGCCAGCAGTTACGGGGACAGGGAAGTTGCTGGCTACACCTTC. This rearrangement joins TRBV6-5 to TRBJ1-2; 9 bases line up with TRBD1. Germline assignment: CDR1 MNHEY and CDR2 SVGAGI. After removal of 2 bases from V and 7 bases from J, the junction contained 8 bases not matched to a gene. The CDR3 contains 15 residues.

V usage is TRBV28 and J usage is TRBJ1-5, with 7 bases aligning to TRBD1. The germline gives CDR1 MDHEN, CDR2 SYDVKM. The V gene end was trimmed by 7 bases and the J gene end by 4 bases; junction bases not matched to a gene: 4. This CDR3 contains 13 residues. CDR3 region: CASKDRVNQPQHF. CDR3 coding DNA: TGTGCCAGCAAAGACAGGGTTAATCAGCCCCAGCATTTT. Drawing the rest from reference TRBV28 and TRBJ1-5, the complete variable domain is DVKVTQSSRYLVKRTGEKVFLECVQDMDHENMFWYRQDPGLGLRLIYFSYDVKMKEKGDIPEGYSVSREKKERFSLILESASTNQTSMYLCASKDRVNQPQHFGDGTRLSIL.

The chain couples TRBV2 to TRBJ2-3, with 10 nucleotides matching TRBD2. Germline assignment: CDR1 SNHLY and CDR2 FYNNEI. This CDR3 spans 15 amino acids. The ends lost 5 bases at V and 5 bases at J; junction bases unmatched: 7. The CDR3 nucleotides read TGTGCCAGCAGTAGGCTTCTAGCGGGAGTAGATACGCAGTATTTT. Amino acid sequence: CASSRLLAGVDTQYF.